A single sample is the source of the 26 T cell receptor beta chains below, sequenced in a study of blood T cell repertoires in COVID-19. Clones were read by immunoSEQ multiplex PCR, and TCRdb kept only the in-frame ones, dropping some. Among around 62,000 clones listed, roughly 92% were seen once. Sequencing was performed on peripheral blood. These receptors were taken from a man between 65 and 85 years old with active COVID-19.

The chain joins TRBV6-2 or TRBV6-3 to TRBJ2-5; 11 bases are shared with TRBD2. The V gene's germline CDR1 is MNHEY and CDR2 SVGEGT. The ends lost 6 bases at V and 1 base at J; junction bases unmatched: 7. CDR3 length: 16 amino acids. The DNA of the CDR3 is TGTGCCAGCAGCTCCGGGACTAGCGGACCCCAAGAGACCCAGTACTTC. Its translation: CASSSGTSGPQETQYF.

The V gene is TRBV7-2, the J gene TRBJ1-6; 8 nucleotides align to TRBD1. The V and J ends lost 3 bases and 9 bases, in that order; junction bases with no gene match: 13. In germline, CDR1 is SGHTA, CDR2 FQGNSA. The CDR3 contains 17 residues. For the CDR3, the DNA is TGTGCCAGCAGCTTCGCCGGGGCCGGGGGGACAGGTTCACCCCTCCACTTT. Translating it yields CASSFAGAGGTGSPLHF.

This clone has only one observation. The chain uses TRBV6-5 and TRBJ1-2; 8 positions match TRBD1. This CDR3 is built from 13 residues. Looked up from germline, CDR1 is MNHEY and CDR2 is SVGAGI. The junction had 5 bases not matched to a gene; V was cut back by 6 bases and J by 5 bases. The CDR3 protein is CASRETGEYGYTF. The DNA for the CDR3 is TGTGCCAGCAGGGAGACAGGGGAATATGGCTACACCTTC.

The V gene is TRBV6-2 or TRBV6-3, the J gene TRBJ2-3; tentatively, D is TRBD2 (5 bases). This CDR3 contains 17 residues. The V end was cut by 0 bases, the J end by 2 bases, with 15 bases between. Germline V gene sequence: CDR1 MNHEY, CDR2 SVGEGT. CDR3 nucleotide sequence: TGTGCCAGCAGTTACTCGTACAGAGCGGAGGACACAGATACGCAGTATTTT. The encoded protein is CASSYSYRAEDTDTQYF.

The rearrangement uses TRBV6-6 and TRBJ1-1; 7 nucleotides agree with TRBD1. The CDR3 contains 16 residues. The germline CDR1 and CDR2 sequences are MNHNY and SVGAGI (reference sequence). V lost 7 bases, J lost 1 base, and 12 bases stayed unmatched. The CDR3 DNA sequence: TGTGCCAGCATGGCGGCAGGGGGGTTCAGGAACACTGAAGCTTTCTTT. It encodes CASMAAGGFRNTEAFF.

V gene TRBV20-1 combines with J gene TRBJ1-4; 7 nucleotides line up with TRBD1. The J segment lost 4 bases and the V segment lost 3 bases, leaving 5 bases of the junction unmatched. Germline CDR1 is DFQATT and CDR2 is SNEGSKA (reference sequence). The CDR3 contains 14 residues. The CDR3, as DNA: TGCAGTGCTAGTGGGACAGACTATAATGAAAAACTGTTTTTT. This translates into CSASGTDYNEKLFF.

The chain is built from TRBV5-1 and TRBJ2-2; D unresolved. The CDR3 length is 13 residues. Germline CDR1 is SGHRS and CDR2 is YFSETQ. V was trimmed by 4 bases and J by 6 bases, leaving 10 bases between them. The CDR3 DNA is TGCGCCAGCAGCCCGGGTGGGTCCGGGGAGCTGTTTTTT. Translating it yields CASSPGGSGELFF.

This chain joins TRBV6-5 and TRBJ2-7; D might be TRBD1 (6 bases). Germline assignment: CDR1 MNHEY and CDR2 SVGAGI. The CDR3 contains 12 residues. The V gene lost 9 bases and the J gene lost 0 bases, with 9 bases spanning the gap. The CDR3 coding sequence is TGTGCCAGTAGGACAGACTCCTACGAGCAGTACGTC. Encoded protein: CASRTDSYEQYV.

J is TRBJ1-2 and V is TRBV4-3; no clear D. The V and J ends lost 1 base and 4 bases respectively, with 13 bases between them. Germline-derived CDR1 and CDR2 are LGHNA and YSLEER. This CDR3 region has 15 residues. CDR3 loop: CASSQVRGGVYGYTF. As DNA, the CDR3 is TGCGCCAGCAGCCAAGTGCGGGGAGGAGTCTATGGCTACACCTTC.

V usage is TRBV4-1 and J usage is TRBJ2-1; 14 nucleotides agree with TRBD2. Germline V gives CDR1 MGHRA, CDR2 YSYEKL. The trim removed 0 bases at V and 1 base at J, leaving 5 bases unmatched. The CDR3 runs to 19 residues. In DNA, the CDR3 is TGCGCCAGCAGCCAAGAATGGACTAGCGGGGGGTATTCCTACAATGAGCAGTTCTTC. This codes for CASSQEWTSGGYSYNEQFF.

V usage is TRBV19 and J usage is TRBJ2-5, with 8 positions matching TRBD1. V gave up 4 bases and J gave up 5 bases; unmatched junction bases: 12. Per germline, CDR1 LNHDA and CDR2 SQIVND (reference sequence). The length of the CDR3 is 16 residues. CDR3 amino acids: CASSRGTGGLWETQYF. The CDR3 coding sequence is TGTGCCAGTAGTAGAGGGACAGGCGGCCTCTGGGAGACCCAGTACTTC.

In DNA, the CDR3 is TGTGCCAGCTCACCACCCCTAGGCGGGGAGCTGTTTTTT. Translation: CASSPPLGGELFF. The V and J genes are TRBV18 and TRBJ2-2; no reliable D call. In germline, CDR1 is KGHSH, CDR2 LQKENI. The V gene lost 0 bases and the J gene lost 7 bases, with 6 bases spanning the gap. The CDR3 is 13 amino acids.

This clone was found once. This chain links TRBV11-2 with TRBJ2-7; a possible D gene is TRBD2 (5 bases). This CDR3 spans 14 amino acids. Germline loops: CDR1 SGHAT, CDR2 FQNNGV. V shed 7 bases and J shed 1 base, with 14 bases lying between them. The CDR3 DNA sequence: TGTGCCAGCACCAGAGAGAGGGCTTCCTACGAGCAGTACTTC. The encoded protein is CASTRERASYEQYF.

The chain carries TRBV5-4 and TRBJ2-5; TRBD2 matches at 9 bases. The CDR3 extends over 16 amino acids. Germline V gene sequence: CDR1 SGHNT, CDR2 YYREEE (reference sequence). Germline trimming cut 0 bases from V and 5 bases from J; bases unmatched to any gene: 8. This CDR3 is CASSLEMAGGAETQYF. The CDR3 DNA reads TGTGCCAGCAGCTTGGAGATGGCGGGGGGGGCGGAGACCCAGTACTTC. Filled out from reference TRBV5-4 and TRBJ2-5, the complete variable domain reads ETGVTQSPTHLIKTRGQQVTLRCSSQSGHNTVSWYQQALGQGPQFIFQYYREEENGRGNFPPRFSGLQFPNYSSELNVNALELDDSALYLCASSLEMAGGAETQYFGPGTRLLVL.

This clone was recorded only once. CDR3 protein: CASSPRTGGLETQYF. DNA of the CDR3: TGTGCCAGCAGCCCTCGGACAGGGGGCCTGGAGACCCAGTACTTC. The V call is TRBV7-9, the J call TRBJ2-5, with 11 positions matching TRBD1. Germline CDR1 and CDR2: SEHNR and FQNEAQ (reference sequence). V lost 5 bases and J lost 5; bases outside the gene matches: 7. This CDR3 comprises 15 residues.

V usage is TRBV7-8 and J usage is TRBJ1-4; no clear D gene. This CDR3 has 14 amino acids. CDR1 and CDR2 from the germline V gene are SGHVS and FQNEAQ. Deletions cut 5 bases from V and 4 bases from J, with 11 bases between. CDR3 nucleotides: TGTGCCAGCAGCCCCGGACGGGGTAATGAAAAACTGTTTTTT. Protein product: CASSPGRGNEKLFF.

The genes are TRBV4-1 and TRBJ2-1, with 9 positions matching TRBD1. The CDR3 is 15 residues long. Germline V gives CDR1 MGHRA, CDR2 YSYEKL. V shed 7 bases and J 4 bases; nucleotides not matched to a gene: 8. The CDR3 region has the DNA TGCGCCAGCACGATCGGACAGGGGACTTACAATGAGCAGTTCTTC. The encoded protein is CASTIGQGTYNEQFF.

V gene TRBV2 combines with J gene TRBJ2-7, with 9 nucleotides matching TRBD1. The CDR3 contains 13 residues. Germline V CDR1 and CDR2: SNHLY, FYNNEI. V shed 7 bases and J 3 bases; nucleotides not matched to a gene: 4. The CDR3 sequence is CASKGQGVYEQYF. The CDR3 DNA sequence: TGTGCCAGCAAGGGACAGGGTGTCTACGAGCAGTACTTC.

The chain couples TRBV19 to TRBJ1-4; D perhaps matches TRBD1 (6 bases). Germline V gives CDR1 LNHDA, CDR2 SQIVND (reference sequence). The V end was cut by 10 bases, the J end by 7 bases, with 10 bases between. The CDR3 contains 11 residues. CDR3 amino acids: CATGTFEKLFF. CDR3 nucleotide sequence: TGTGCCACCGGGACATTTGAAAAACTGTTTTTT. Supplemented by reference TRBV19 and TRBJ1-4, the full variable domain reads DGGITQSPKYLFRKEGQNVTLSCEQNLNHDAMYWYRQDPGQGLRLIYYSQIVNDFQKGDIAEGYSVSREKKESFPLTVTSAQKNPTAFYLCATGTFEKLFFGSGTQLSVL.

This chain links TRBV4-3 with TRBJ1-2, with 7 positions matching TRBD1. CDR3 length: 15 residues. V shed 0 bases and J 4 bases; nucleotides not matched to a gene: 5. From germline, CDR1 is LGHNA and CDR2 YSLEER. The CDR3: CASSQDWQGVYGYTF. The CDR3 DNA reads TGCGCCAGCAGCCAAGATTGGCAGGGGGTCTATGGCTACACCTTC.

The rearrangement uses TRBV20-1 and TRBJ1-1; TRBD1 matches at 8 bases. Germline values: CDR1 DFQATT, CDR2 SNEGSKA (reference sequence). The CDR3 runs 11 residues. The V and J ends lost 4 bases and 7 bases, in that order; junction bases with no gene match: 2. CDR3 coding DNA: TGCAGTGCTACAGGGGGCTTTGAAGCTTTCTTT. Translating gives CSATGGFEAFF.

The V call is TRBV6-5, the J call TRBJ2-5, with a possible D match to TRBD2 (7 bases). The CDR3 is 13 amino acids. Trimming pared 4 bases from V and 5 bases from J, leaving 11 bases between. The germline V gene encodes CDR1 MNHEY and CDR2 SVGAGI. CDR3 sequence: CASSSRGAETQYF. CDR3 coding DNA: TGTGCCAGCAGTTCTCGGGGGGCGGAGACCCAGTACTTC.

The J gene is TRBJ2-3, the V gene TRBV6-1; TRBD1 matches 7 bases. The CDR3 runs to 16 residues. Germline lookup yields CDR1 MNHNS and CDR2 SASEGT. After removal of 3 bases from V and 6 bases from J, the junction contained 12 bases not matched to a gene. DNA for the CDR3: TGTGCCAGCAGTGACCGGCCACGGACAGGCGTGGATACGCAGTATTTT. This sequence encodes CASSDRPRTGVDTQYF.

This clone was detected only once. J is TRBJ2-2 and V is TRBV5-1; D remains ambiguous. The V end lost 0 bases, the J end lost 3 bases, and 3 bases lay between the germline ends. Germline loops: CDR1 SGHRS, CDR2 YFSETQ. CDR3 length: 13 amino acids. CDR3 sequence: CASSLDYTGELFF. The CDR3 nucleotides are TGCGCCAGCAGCTTGGACTACACCGGGGAGCTGTTTTTT. The variable domain in full, completed from reference TRBV5-1 and TRBJ2-2, reads KAGVTQTPRYLIKTRGQQVTLSCSPISGHRSVSWYQQTPGQGLQFLFEYFSETQRNKGNFPGRFSGRQFSNSRSEMNVSTLELGDSALYLCASSLDYTGELFFGEGSRLTVL.

This clone was detected ten times or more. V is TRBV5-4 and J is TRBJ2-7, with 7 bases fitting TRBD1. The germline gives CDR1 SGHNT, CDR2 YYREEE (reference sequence). The V and J ends lost 4 bases and 1 base, in that order; junction bases with no gene match: 8. This CDR3 has 15 amino acids. The DNA for the CDR3 is TGTGCCAGCAGCCTGGGGACAGCTCCGTCCTACGAGCAGTACTTC. Its protein is CASSLGTAPSYEQYF.

The chain carries TRBV5-4 and TRBJ2-3; TRBD1 might be the D (6 bases). V gave up 1 base and J gave up 4 bases, with 19 bases separating them. This CDR3 has 17 amino acids. Germline-derived CDR1 and CDR2 are SGHNT and YYREEE (reference sequence). The DNA for the CDR3 is TGTGCCAGCAGCTTGCGGAATTTGGGGGCAGGCGCAGATACGCAGTATTTT. This gives the protein CASSLRNLGAGADTQYF.